These T cell receptor beta chains were read from a single sample in a study of naive and memory T cell subsets. TCRdb passed the 5' RACE reads through MiXCR, listing each CDR3 protein once. The sample shows tens of thousands of distinct CDR3 sequences, 7.2% of them seen only once. The receptor set was obtained from a male donor in good health. Each CDR3 is given with its conserved first and last residue. A D gene is named only where the DNA matches it firmly. Size tells how often a clone was seen (once, few, many) or the class of an expanded clone, and some rows leave it out.

length,V,J,size,D,CDR3,DNA
11,TRBV20-1,TRBJ2-1,few,.,CSASPTVGQFF,TGCAGTGCTAGCCCCACGGTGGGACAGTTCTTC
14,TRBV12-3/TRBV12-4,TRBJ2-7,medium-sized,.,CASSPDRFPYEQYF,TGTGCCAGCAGCCCAGATAGGTTTCCCTACGAGCAGTACTTC
15,TRBV12-3/TRBV12-4,TRBJ1-1,few,TRBD1,CASTQDRGLNTEAFF,TGTGCCAGCACCCAGGACAGGGGCCTCAACACTGAAGCTTTCTTT
15,TRBV29-1,TRBJ2-1,many,TRBD2,CSSPSLAGAVNEQFF,TGCAGCTCCCCCTCCCTAGCGGGGGCCGTCAATGAGCAGTTCTTC
18,TRBV20-1,TRBJ1-3,.,.,CSARDEVPGHHSGNTIYF,TGCAGTGCTAGAGATGAGGTTCCGGGACATCACTCTGGAAACACCATATATTTT
12,TRBV7-9,TRBJ1-1,few,.,CASSLGLWGAFF,TGTGCCAGCAGCTTAGGTCTCTGGGGAGCTTTCTTT
12,TRBV20-1,TRBJ1-2,many,.,CSVGGRSYGYTF,TGCAGTGTTGGGGGTCGTAGCTATGGCTACACCTTC
12,TRBV27,TRBJ2-1,many,TRBD1,CASSSTGTGLFF,TGTGCCAGCAGTTCCACTGGGACAGGCTTGTTCTTC
13,TRBV11-3,TRBJ2-7,many,TRBD2,CASASGSSYEQYF,TGTGCCAGTGCTAGCGGTAGCTCCTACGAGCAGTACTTC
15,TRBV6-1,TRBJ2-3,many,TRBD2,CASSEDSGGTDTQYF,TGTGCCAGCAGTGAAGATAGCGGGGGGACTGATACGCAGTATTTT
18,TRBV7-6,TRBJ2-6,many,TRBD1,CASSSVPGQRSGANVLTF,TGTGCCAGCAGCTCCGTACCGGGACAGAGGTCTGGGGCCAACGTCCTGACTTTC
18,TRBV11-2,TRBJ2-3,few,TRBD2,CASSPGIAGGIREDTQYF,TGTGCCAGCAGCCCCGGGATAGCGGGGGGTATCCGAGAAGATACGCAGTATTTT
15,TRBV18,TRBJ1-4,few,TRBD1,CASSRTGEANEKLFF,TGTGCCAGCTCACGGACAGGGGAAGCTAATGAAAAACTGTTTTTT
15,TRBV19,TRBJ1-1,.,.,CASSSGGSFNAEAFF,TGTGCCAGTAGTAGCGGAGGAAGCTTTAACGCTGAAGCTTTCTTT
13,TRBV3-1,TRBJ2-5,few,.,CASSRDGEETQYF,TGTGCCAGCAGCCGCGACGGGGAGGAGACCCAGTACTTC
15,TRBV25-1,TRBJ2-5,many,TRBD2,CASSDTSGAPETQYF,TGTGCCAGCAGTGATACTAGCGGGGCCCCAGAGACCCAGTACTTC
15,TRBV12-3/TRBV12-4,TRBJ1-1,many,.,CASSLVVGPGAEAFF,TGTGCCAGCAGTTTAGTCGTTGGCCCGGGGGCTGAAGCTTTCTTT
14,TRBV20-1,TRBJ1-4,few,TRBD1,CSATGTGGKEKLFF,TGCAGTGCTACAGGGACAGGGGGCAAAGAAAAACTGTTTTTT
14,TRBV5-1,TRBJ1-1,.,.,CASSFNTLNTEAFF,TGCGCCAGCAGCTTCAACACCCTGAACACTGAAGCTTTCTTT
14,TRBV12-5,TRBJ2-7,many,.,CASGLDSSLREQYF,TGTGCTAGTGGTTTGGACAGCTCCCTACGCGAGCAGTACTTC
13,TRBV15,TRBJ1-2,.,.,CATSRGRSGGYTF,TGTGCCACCAGCAGAGGGAGGTCGGGCGGCTACACCTTC
15,TRBV19,TRBJ2-7,few,TRBD1,CASTDRATGTYEQYF,TGTGCCAGTACCGACCGGGCGACAGGGACCTACGAGCAGTACTTC
16,TRBV12-3/TRBV12-4,TRBJ2-7,once,.,CASSYLGLPSSYEQYF,TGTGCCAGCAGTTATTTAGGACTCCCGAGCTCCTACGAGCAGTACTTC
13,TRBV27,TRBJ2-3,many,.,CASSPIATDTQYF,TGTGCCAGCAGTCCTATTGCCACAGATACGCAGTATTTT
15,TRBV28,TRBJ2-1,many,TRBD2,CASSLGSGALDEQFF,TGTGCCAGCAGTTTAGGTAGCGGGGCCTTGGATGAGCAGTTCTTC
16,TRBV19,TRBJ2-5,many,.,CASSQAVGRRQETQYF,TGTGCCAGTAGTCAGGCGGTAGGACGGAGACAAGAGACCCAGTACTTC
16,TRBV3-1,TRBJ2-7,few,.,CASSQFRDQSSYEQYF,TGTGCCAGCAGCCAATTTAGGGACCAGAGCTCCTACGAGCAGTACTTC
18,TRBV6-5,TRBJ2-1,many,TRBD2,CASSYIKPSGGSYNEQFF,TGTGCCAGCAGTTACATTAAGCCTAGCGGGGGGTCCTACAATGAGCAGTTCTTC
11,TRBV19,TRBJ2-5,.,.,CASSNWETQYF,TGTGCCAGTAGTAATTGGGAGACCCAGTACTTC
13,TRBV5-4,TRBJ2-5,many,TRBD2,CASSPGGEETQYF,TGTGCCAGCAGCCCTGGGGGGGAAGAGACCCAGTACTTC
19,TRBV11-2,TRBJ2-3,.,TRBD2,CASSGTTSGGGRYTDTQYF,TGTGCCAGCAGCGGTACGACTAGCGGGGGGGGACGCTACACAGATACGCAGTATTTT
16,TRBV6-6,TRBJ2-3,.,TRBD2,CASSLLAGVGTDTQYF,TGTGCCAGCAGTCTTCTAGCGGGAGTAGGCACAGATACGCAGTATTTT
18,TRBV9,TRBJ2-2,.,TRBD2,CARPPGLAGGTNTGELFF,TGTGCCAGACCACCGGGACTAGCGGGGGGGACAAACACCGGGGAGCTGTTTTTT
15,TRBV18,TRBJ1-1,few,TRBD1,CASSDRAPLNTEAFF,TGTGCCAGCTCCGACAGGGCCCCCTTAAACACTGAAGCTTTCTTT
14,TRBV29-1,TRBJ2-5,few,.,CSVEDSGFQETQYF,TGCAGCGTTGAAGATAGCGGATTCCAAGAGACCCAGTACTTC
16,TRBV14,TRBJ2-2,.,.,CASSQRTGLNTGELFF,TGTGCCAGCAGCCAACGAACCGGACTGAACACCGGGGAGCTGTTTTTT
13,TRBV20-1,TRBJ2-7,many,.,CSAPGPGKEEQYF,TGCAGTGCTCCGGGGCCGGGGAAAGAGGAGCAGTACTTC
14,TRBV25-1,TRBJ2-2,.,.,CASSWSTGTGELFF,TGTGCCAGCAGTTGGTCTACGGGCACCGGGGAGCTGTTTTTT
17,TRBV6-5,TRBJ2-7,many,TRBD1,CASSYGFGDREAYEQYF,TGTGCCAGCAGTTACGGATTCGGGGACAGGGAGGCCTACGAGCAGTACTTC
16,TRBV29-1,TRBJ2-1,few,TRBD2,CSVGDGGDLEYNEQFF,TGCAGCGTTGGCGACGGGGGGGACTTAGAATACAATGAGCAGTTCTTC
12,TRBV20-1,TRBJ2-5,many,TRBD2,CSASGLGRPQYF,TGCAGTGCTAGTGGACTCGGGAGGCCCCAGTACTTC
14,TRBV11-2,TRBJ2-5,few,.,CASSPVGGRETQYF,TGTGCCAGCAGCCCAGTCGGGGGCCGGGAGACCCAGTACTTC
13,TRBV29-1,TRBJ2-3,.,.,CSGLGGSSDTQYF,TGCAGCGGCCTGGGGGGTAGTTCAGATACGCAGTATTTT
15,TRBV12-3/TRBV12-4,TRBJ2-3,many,TRBD1,CASSSGTGTTDTQYF,TGTGCCAGCAGTTCCGGGACAGGGACCACAGATACGCAGTATTTT
16,TRBV2,TRBJ2-2,.,.,CASSEGGASDTGELFF,TGTGCCAGCAGTGAAGGGGGGGCGTCGGACACCGGGGAGCTGTTTTTT
16,TRBV5-1,TRBJ2-4,many,.,CASTLGPGDLKNIQYF,TGCGCCAGCACCCTGGGCCCAGGGGACCTTAAAAACATTCAGTACTTC
19,TRBV14,TRBJ2-5,.,TRBD2,CASSQEALAGGTYQETQYF,TGTGCCAGCAGCCAAGAGGCGCTAGCGGGAGGGACTTACCAAGAGACCCAGTACTTC
13,TRBV29-1,TRBJ1-1,many,.,CSGNRNMNTEAFF,TGCAGCGGAAACAGGAACATGAACACTGAAGCTTTCTTT
15,TRBV14,TRBJ1-2,.,.,CASSQGGVIFYGYTF,TGTGCCAGCAGCCAGGGAGGGGTAATCTTCTATGGCTACACCTTC
13,TRBV2,TRBJ2-1,many,TRBD1,CASSAPETGMLFF,TGTGCCAGCAGTGCCCCTGAGACAGGGATGCTGTTCTTC
15,TRBV27,TRBJ2-7,.,.,CASSLSAGLVYEQYF,TGTGCCAGCAGTTTAAGTGCGGGGTTGGTCTACGAGCAGTACTTC
13,TRBV3-1,TRBJ2-1,.,.,CASSQVLANEQFF,TGTGCCAGCAGCCAAGTTCTAGCCAATGAGCAGTTCTTC
15,TRBV29-1,TRBJ2-1,.,TRBD2,CSVESSGILYNEQFF,TGCAGCGTTGAAAGTAGCGGGATTCTATACAATGAGCAGTTCTTC
14,TRBV20-1,TRBJ2-2,few,.,CSARQGTNTGELFF,TGCAGTGCTAGACAGGGGACGAACACCGGGGAGCTGTTTTTT
17,TRBV6-1,TRBJ2-4,few,.,CASSADYGSVAKNIQYF,TGTGCCAGCAGTGCCGACTACGGATCAGTAGCCAAAAACATTCAGTACTTC
12,TRBV3-1,TRBJ1-2,few,.,CASSLGNYGYTF,TGTGCCAGCAGCCTTGGCAACTATGGCTACACCTTC
13,TRBV11-2,TRBJ2-1,many,.,CASSQGLYNEQFF,TGTGCCAGCTCCCAGGGACTCTACAATGAGCAGTTCTTC
15,TRBV4-1,TRBJ2-7,many,.,CASSQDLGRIYEQYF,TGCGCCAGCAGCCAAGATCTGGGACGGATATACGAGCAGTACTTC
15,TRBV5-4,TRBJ2-2,.,.,CASSLEMTNTGELFF,TGTGCCAGCAGCTTGGAGATGACAAACACCGGGGAGCTGTTTTTT
16,TRBV6-6,TRBJ2-1,few,TRBD1,CASSYSIVAGGSEQFF,TGTGCCAGCAGTTACTCGATCGTGGCAGGGGGTAGTGAGCAGTTCTTC